This TCR beta chain was retrieved from a study of T cell responses to AZD1222 COVID-19 vaccine. Some clones are missing from TCRdb's copy, which holds only in-frame ones; the method was immunoSEQ multiplex PCR. The sample lists over 120,000 clones, about 90% occurring once. The junction had 17 bases not matched to a gene; V was cut back by 4 bases and J by 7 bases. CDR1 is SGHNT and CDR2 is YENEEA in the germline V gene. The CDR3 has 18 amino acids. This sequence originates from an adult who received the AZD1222 COVID-19 vaccine. The source was peripheral blood, collected 28 days after the second AZD1222 dose. The chain links TRBV11-3 to TRBJ1-5, with 9 bases matching TRBD1. The CDR3 is CASSSLLGHRGRRQPQHF. CDR3 sequence (DNA): TGTGCCAGCAGCTCACTATTAGGCCACAGGGGGCGACGGCAGCCCCAGCATTTT.